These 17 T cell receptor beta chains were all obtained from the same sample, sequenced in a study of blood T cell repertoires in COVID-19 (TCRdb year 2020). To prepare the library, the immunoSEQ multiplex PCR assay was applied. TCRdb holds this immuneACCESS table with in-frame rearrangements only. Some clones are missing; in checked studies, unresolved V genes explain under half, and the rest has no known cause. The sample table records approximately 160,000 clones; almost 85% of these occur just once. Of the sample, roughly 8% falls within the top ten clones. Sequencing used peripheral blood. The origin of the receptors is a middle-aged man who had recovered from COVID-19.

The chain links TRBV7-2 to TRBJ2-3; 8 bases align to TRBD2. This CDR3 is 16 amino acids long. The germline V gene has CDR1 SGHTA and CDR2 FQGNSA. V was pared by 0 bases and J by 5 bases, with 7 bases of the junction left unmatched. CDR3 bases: TGTGCCAGCAGCTTAGCGGCTAGCGGGCGTGGAGATACGCAGTATTTT. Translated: CASSLAASGRGDTQYF.

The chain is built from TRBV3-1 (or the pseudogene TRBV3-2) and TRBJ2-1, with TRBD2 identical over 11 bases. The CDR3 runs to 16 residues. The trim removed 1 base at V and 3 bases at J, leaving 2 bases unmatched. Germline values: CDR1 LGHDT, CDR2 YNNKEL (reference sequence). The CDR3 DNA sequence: TGTGCCAGCAGCCAAGGGACTAGCGGGTACTACAATGAGCAGTTCTTC. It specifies CASSQGTSGYYNEQFF.

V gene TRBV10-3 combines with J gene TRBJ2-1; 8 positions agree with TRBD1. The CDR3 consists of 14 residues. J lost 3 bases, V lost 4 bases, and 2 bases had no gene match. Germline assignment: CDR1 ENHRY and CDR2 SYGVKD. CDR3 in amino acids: CAISGTGYYNEQFF. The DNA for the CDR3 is TGTGCCATCAGTGGGACAGGGTACTACAATGAGCAGTTCTTC.

This chain's CDR3 is CASSRGGGTRNYNEQFF. The CDR3 DNA sequence: TGTGCCAGCAGCAGGGGCGGGGGGACTAGGAACTACAATGAGCAGTTCTTC. The chain combines TRBV5-4 with TRBJ2-1; 8 bases are shared with TRBD2. CDR1 is SGHNT and CDR2 is YYREEE in the germline V gene (reference sequence). This CDR3 spans 17 amino acids. V trimming: 4 bases; J trimming: 3 bases; junction bases outside the gene matches: 12.

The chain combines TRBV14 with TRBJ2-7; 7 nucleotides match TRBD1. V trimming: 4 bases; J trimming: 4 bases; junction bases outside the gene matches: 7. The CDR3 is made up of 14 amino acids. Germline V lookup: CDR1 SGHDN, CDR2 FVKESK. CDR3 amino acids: CASSRQGGFYEQYF. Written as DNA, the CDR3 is TGTGCCAGCAGCCGACAGGGTGGGTTTTACGAGCAGTACTTC. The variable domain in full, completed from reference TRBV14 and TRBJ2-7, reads EAGVTQFPSHSVIEKGQTVTLRCDPISGHDNLYWYRRVMGKEIKFLLHFVKESKQDESGMPNNRFLAERTGGTYSTLKVQPAELEDSGVYFCASSRQGGFYEQYFGPGTRLTVT.

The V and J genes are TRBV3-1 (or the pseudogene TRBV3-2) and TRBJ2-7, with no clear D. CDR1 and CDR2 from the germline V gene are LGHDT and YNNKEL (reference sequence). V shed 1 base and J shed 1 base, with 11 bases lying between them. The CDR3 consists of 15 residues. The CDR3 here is CASSQVRLSSYEQYF. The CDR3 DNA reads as TGTGCCAGCAGCCAAGTCCGACTGTCTTCCTACGAGCAGTACTTC.

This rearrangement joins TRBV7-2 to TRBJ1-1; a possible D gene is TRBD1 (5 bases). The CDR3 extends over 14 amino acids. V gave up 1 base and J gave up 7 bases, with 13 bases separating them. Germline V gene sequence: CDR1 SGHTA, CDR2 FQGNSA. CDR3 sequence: CASSLGFGGDEAFF. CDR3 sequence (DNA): TGTGCCAGCAGCTTAGGTTTTGGGGGGGATGAAGCTTTCTTT.

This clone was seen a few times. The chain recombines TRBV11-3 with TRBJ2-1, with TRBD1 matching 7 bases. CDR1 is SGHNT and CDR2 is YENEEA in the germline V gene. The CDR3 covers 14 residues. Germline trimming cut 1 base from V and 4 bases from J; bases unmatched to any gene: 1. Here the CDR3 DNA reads TGTGCCAGCAGCTTAGGGGACAGTTACAATGAGCAGTTCTTC. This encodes CASSLGDSYNEQFF.

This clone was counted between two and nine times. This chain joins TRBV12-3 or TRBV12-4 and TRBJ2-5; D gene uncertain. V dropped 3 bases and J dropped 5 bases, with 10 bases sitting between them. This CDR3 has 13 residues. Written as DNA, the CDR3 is TGTGCCAGCAGTTTGACGAGGTGGGAGACCCAGTACTTC. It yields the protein CASSLTRWETQYF.

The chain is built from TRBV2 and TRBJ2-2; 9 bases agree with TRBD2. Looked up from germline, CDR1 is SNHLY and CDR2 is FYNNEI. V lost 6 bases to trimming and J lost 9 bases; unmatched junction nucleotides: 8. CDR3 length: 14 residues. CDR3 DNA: TGTGCCAGCAGGGAGCGGGAGGTGGGCCGGGAGCTGTTTTTT. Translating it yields CASREREVGRELFF.

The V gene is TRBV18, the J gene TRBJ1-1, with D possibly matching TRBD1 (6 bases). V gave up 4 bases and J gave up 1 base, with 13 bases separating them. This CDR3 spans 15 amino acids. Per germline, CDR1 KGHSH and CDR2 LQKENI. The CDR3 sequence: CASSRLWTENTEAFF. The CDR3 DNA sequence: TGTGCCAGCTCACGGCTTTGGACAGAGAACACTGAAGCTTTCTTT.

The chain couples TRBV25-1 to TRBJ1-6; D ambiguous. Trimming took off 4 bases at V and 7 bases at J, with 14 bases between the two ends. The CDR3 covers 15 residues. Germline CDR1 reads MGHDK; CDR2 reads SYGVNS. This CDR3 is CASSAVASPNSPLHF. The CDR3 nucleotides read TGTGCCAGCAGTGCGGTAGCCAGTCCCAATTCACCCCTCCACTTT.

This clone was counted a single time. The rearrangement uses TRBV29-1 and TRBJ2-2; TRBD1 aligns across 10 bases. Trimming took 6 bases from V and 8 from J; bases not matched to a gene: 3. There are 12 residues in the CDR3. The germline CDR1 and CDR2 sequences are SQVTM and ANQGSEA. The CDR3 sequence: CSVGTGAGELFF. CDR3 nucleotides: TGCAGCGTGGGGACAGGGGCAGGGGAGCTGTTTTTT.

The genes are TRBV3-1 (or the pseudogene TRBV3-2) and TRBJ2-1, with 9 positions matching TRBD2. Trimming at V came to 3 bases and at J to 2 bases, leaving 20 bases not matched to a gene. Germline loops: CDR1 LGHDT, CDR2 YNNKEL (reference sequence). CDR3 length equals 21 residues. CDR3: CASSHLAGTSTPDGTYNEQFF. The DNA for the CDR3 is TGTGCCAGCAGCCATCTCGCCGGGACTAGCACTCCGGATGGCACCTACAATGAGCAGTTCTTC.

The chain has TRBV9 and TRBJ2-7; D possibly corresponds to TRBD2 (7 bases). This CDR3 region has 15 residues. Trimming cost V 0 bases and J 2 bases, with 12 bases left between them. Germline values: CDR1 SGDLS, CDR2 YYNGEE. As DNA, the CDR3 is TGTGCCAGCAGCGTAGGTGGGGGGGCCGCCTACGAGCAGTACTTC. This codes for CASSVGGGAAYEQYF.

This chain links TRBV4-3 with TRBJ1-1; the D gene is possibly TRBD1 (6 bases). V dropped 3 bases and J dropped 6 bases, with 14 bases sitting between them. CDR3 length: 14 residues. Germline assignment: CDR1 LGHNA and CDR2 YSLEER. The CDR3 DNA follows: TGCGCCAGCAGCCAGGCCTGGGCAGGGGCTGAAGCTTTCTTT. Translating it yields CASSQAWAGAEAFF.

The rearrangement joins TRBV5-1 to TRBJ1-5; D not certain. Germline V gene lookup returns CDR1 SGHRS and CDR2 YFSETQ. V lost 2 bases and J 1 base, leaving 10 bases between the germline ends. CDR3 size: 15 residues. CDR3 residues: CASSLDGGSNQPQHF. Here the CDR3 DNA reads TGCGCCAGCAGCTTAGACGGCGGGAGCAATCAGCCCCAGCATTTT.